The present T cell receptor (beta chain) was sequenced within a study of T cell changes during pregnancy in multiple sclerosis. The CDR3 is 16 amino acids. Deletions cut 3 bases from V and 7 bases from J, with 19 bases between. The germline V gene has CDR1 KGHSH and CDR2 LQKENI. Some clones are missing from TCRdb's copy, which holds only in-frame ones; the method was immunoSEQ multiplex PCR. The sample has about 21,000 clones, around 93% seen once; the top ten hold 0.6% to 0.85%. Source: CD4+ T cells from peripheral blood mononuclear cells, taken in the third trimester of pregnancy. This chain connects TRBV18 to TRBJ2-1; D might be TRBD2 (5 bases). The sequence derives from a female donor with multiple sclerosis, enrolled in a pregnancy study. This chain's CDR3 is CASSPLVRVAGNEQFF. The CDR3 region has the DNA TGTGCCAGCTCACCGTTAGTGAGGGTCGCTGGGAATGAGCAGTTCTTC.